Each of the 14 T cell receptor beta chains below was sequenced from the same sample in a study of blood T cells in healthy people across ages. The second PCR ran roughly 6 to 12 cycles with a sample-barcoded 5' primer and J-beta primers. In TCRdb, the 5' RACE reads were re-called with MiXCR into one record per CDR3 protein. The sample records 500,000 to 600,000 distinct CDR3 sequences, 25% to 30% being singletons. Sequenced input: blood. These receptors all stem from a woman aged 70-85 years in good health.

The chain links TRBV5-5 to TRBJ1-4, with TRBD1 matching over 10 bases. The CDR3 spans 16 residues. J was trimmed by 6 bases and V by 0 bases; bases with no gene match: 5. CDR1 and CDR2 (germline): SGHKS, YYEKEE (reference sequence). DNA of the CDR3: TGTGCCAGCAGCTTGGGACGGACAGGGGGGGATGAAAAACTGTTTTTT. Amino acid sequence: CASSLGRTGGDEKLFF.

This chain joins TRBV5-1 and TRBJ1-1, with D hard to call. V lost 4 bases to trimming and J lost 1 base, with 8 bases between them. The CDR3 is made up of 13 amino acids. CDR1 is SGHRS, CDR2 YFSETQ, per germline. The CDR3 reads CASSEQQNTEAFF. The CDR3 bases are TGCGCCAGCAGCGAACAGCAGAACACTGAAGCTTTCTTT.

The J gene is TRBJ2-3, the V gene TRBV29-1, with 8 bases lining up with TRBD2. Germline V lookup: CDR1 SQVTM, CDR2 ANQGSEA. There are 15 residues in the CDR3. V trimming: 6 bases; J trimming: 6 bases; junction bases outside the gene matches: 14. CDR3 protein: CSVEGDGGAGDTQYF. The CDR3 DNA reads TGCAGCGTGGAGGGAGACGGGGGGGCCGGTGATACGCAGTATTTT.

The chain joins TRBV6-6 to TRBJ2-6, with 9 bases matching TRBD1. In germline, CDR1 is MNHNY, CDR2 SVGAGI (reference sequence). The CDR3 consists of 16 residues. The V gene end was trimmed by 2 bases and the J gene end by 4 bases; junction bases not matched to a gene: 3. The CDR3 loop reads CASSYGTGSGANVLTF. CDR3 DNA: TGTGCCAGCAGTTACGGGACAGGGTCGGGGGCCAACGTCCTGACTTTC.

This clonotype was observed a few times. The rearrangement links TRBV7-2 to TRBJ2-3; 7 bases fit TRBD2. This CDR3 comprises 16 residues. CDR1 and CDR2 from the germline V gene are SGHTA and FQGNSA. J was trimmed by 1 base and V by 0 bases; bases with no gene match: 4. CDR3 sequence reads: CASSLAGTIGTDTQYF. As DNA, the CDR3 is TGTGCCAGCAGCTTAGCCGGGACTATCGGCACAGATACGCAGTATTTT.

This clonotype was counted ten times or more. V gene TRBV12-3 or TRBV12-4 combines with J gene TRBJ2-5, with 10 bases identical to TRBD2. The CDR3 runs to 15 residues. Germline trimming cut 6 bases from V and 6 bases from J; bases unmatched to any gene: 10. Here the CDR3 reads CASSRSGGAGKTQYF. As DNA, the CDR3 is TGTGCCAGCAGCCGGAGCGGGGGGGCCGGAAAGACCCAGTACTTC.

The V gene is TRBV4-1, the J gene TRBJ1-4; D ambiguous. CDR1 is MGHRA, CDR2 YSYEKL, per germline. This CDR3 is 13 amino acids long. V shed 0 bases and J shed 8 bases, with 7 bases lying between them. CDR3 nucleotides: TGCGCCAGCAGCCAAGAGAACTGCGAAAAACTGTTTTTT. Translating it yields CASSQENCEKLFF.

This clonotype was counted between two and nine times. This chain connects TRBV20-1 to TRBJ1-2, with TRBD1 identical over 7 bases. The germline CDR1 and CDR2 sequences are DFQATT and SNEGSKA (reference sequence). The CDR3 has 15 amino acids. The V segment lost 3 bases and the J segment 2 bases; nucleotides outside the gene matches: 9. This CDR3 is CSASIRETGNYGYTF. The CDR3 nucleotides are TGCAGTGCTAGTATAAGAGAGACAGGGAACTATGGCTACACCTTC.

This clonotype was recorded a few times. J is TRBJ2-3 and V is TRBV20-1; 12 nucleotides match TRBD2. Losses at the gene ends were 4 bases for V and 5 bases for J; bases not matched to a gene: 10. The CDR3 is 16 amino acids. Germline values: CDR1 DFQATT, CDR2 SNEGSKA (reference sequence). This CDR3 is CSATTASSGGGDTQYF. Written as DNA, the CDR3 is TGCAGTGCTACCACAGCTTCTAGCGGGGGGGGAGATACGCAGTATTTT.

V usage is TRBV7-2 and J usage is TRBJ2-1; 10 nucleotides line up with TRBD2. CDR1 SGHTA and CDR2 FQGNSA come from the germline V gene. Trimming took 1 base from V and 4 from J; bases not matched to a gene: 13. The CDR3 covers 19 residues. Here the CDR3 DNA reads TGTGCCAGCAGCTTAGGAGGTCTAGCGGGGGCCCCAGGATACAATGAGCAGTTCTTC. It translates to CASSLGGLAGAPGYNEQFF.

This clonotype showed up just a few times. This rearrangement joins TRBV6-5 to TRBJ1-5, with 10 positions matching TRBD1. The CDR3 sequence is 12 residues long. Germline V gives CDR1 MNHEY, CDR2 SVGAGI. V lost 4 bases and J lost 11; bases outside the gene matches: 2. The CDR3 DNA follows: TGTGCCAGCAGTTCGACAGGGGGCGCCCAGCATTTT. It is translated as CASSSTGGAQHF.

In its sample, this clonotype was seen many times. This chain uses TRBV7-6 with TRBJ2-2; no reliable D call. Trimming left V 6 bases short and J 0 bases short, with 8 bases between. The CDR3 runs to 14 residues. Looked up from germline, CDR1 is SGHVS and CDR2 is FNYEAQ. The CDR3 DNA follows: TGTGCCAGCAGGGGGTTCACGAACACCGGGGAGCTGTTTTTT. Translating gives CASRGFTNTGELFF.

The chain has TRBV20-1 and TRBJ2-1, with D possibly matching TRBD2 (5 bases). Trimming stripped 0 bases from V and 2 bases from J, with 8 bases between. Looked up from germline, CDR1 is DFQATT and CDR2 is SNEGSKA (reference sequence). The CDR3 is 14 amino acids. CDR3 loop: CSARDKRTYNEQFF. The CDR3 DNA follows: TGCAGTGCTAGAGATAAGCGGACCTACAATGAGCAGTTCTTC.

This chain uses TRBV7-3 with TRBJ1-1; D is uncertain. Germline CDR1 and CDR2: SGHTA and FQGTGA. This CDR3 has 15 amino acids. The V and J ends lost 2 bases and 6 bases respectively, with 16 bases between them. The CDR3 here is CASSLQPDGTAEAFF. In nucleotides, the CDR3 is TGTGCCAGCAGCTTACAGCCCGACGGAACGGCTGAAGCTTTCTTT.